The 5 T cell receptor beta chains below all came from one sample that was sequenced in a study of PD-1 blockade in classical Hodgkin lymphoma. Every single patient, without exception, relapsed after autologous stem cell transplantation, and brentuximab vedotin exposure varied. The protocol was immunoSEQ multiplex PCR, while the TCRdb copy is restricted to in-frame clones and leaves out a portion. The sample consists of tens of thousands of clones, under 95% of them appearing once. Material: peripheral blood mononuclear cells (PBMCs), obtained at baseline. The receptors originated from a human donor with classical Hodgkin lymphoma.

The CDR3 protein is CASSVLPPPWTGCSYEQYF. CDR3 nucleotide sequence: TGTGCCAGCAGCGTGTTACCCCCCCCCTGGACAGGGTGCTCCTACGAGCAGTACTTC. V is TRBV9 and J is TRBJ2-7; 8 bases fit TRBD1. Germline V gives CDR1 SGDLS, CDR2 YYNGEE. The trim removed 2 bases at V and 0 bases at J, leaving 16 bases unmatched. The CDR3 runs 19 residues.

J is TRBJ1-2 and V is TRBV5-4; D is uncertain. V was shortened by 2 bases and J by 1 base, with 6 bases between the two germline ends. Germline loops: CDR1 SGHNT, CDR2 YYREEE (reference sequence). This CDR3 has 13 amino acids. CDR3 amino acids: CASSLPLNYGYTF. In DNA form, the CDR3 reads TGTGCCAGCAGCTTACCTCTTAACTATGGCTACACCTTC.

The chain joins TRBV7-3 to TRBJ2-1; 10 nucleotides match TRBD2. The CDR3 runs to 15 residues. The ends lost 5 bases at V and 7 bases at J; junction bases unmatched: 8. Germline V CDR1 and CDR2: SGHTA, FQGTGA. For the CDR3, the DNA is TGTGCCAGCAGCCAGAGGGGGACTAGCGCAAATGAGCAGTTCTTC. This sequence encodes CASSQRGTSANEQFF.

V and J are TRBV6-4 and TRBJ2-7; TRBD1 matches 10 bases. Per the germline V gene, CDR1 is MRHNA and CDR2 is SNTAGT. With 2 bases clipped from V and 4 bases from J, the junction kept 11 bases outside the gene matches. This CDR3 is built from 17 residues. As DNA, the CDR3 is TGTGCCAGCAGTGACCACGGGACAGGGGAAACTTTGTACGAGCAGTACTTC. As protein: CASSDHGTGETLYEQYF.

The chain's CDR3 is CASAGLGGPQETQYF. DNA for the CDR3: TGTGCCAGCGCAGGCTTGGGTGGACCTCAAGAGACCCAGTACTTC. This sequence joins TRBV9 and TRBJ2-5; D gene uncertain. The CDR3 has 15 residues. CDR1 and CDR2 from the germline V gene are SGDLS and YYNGEE. Deletions cut 7 bases from V and 2 bases from J, with 18 bases between.